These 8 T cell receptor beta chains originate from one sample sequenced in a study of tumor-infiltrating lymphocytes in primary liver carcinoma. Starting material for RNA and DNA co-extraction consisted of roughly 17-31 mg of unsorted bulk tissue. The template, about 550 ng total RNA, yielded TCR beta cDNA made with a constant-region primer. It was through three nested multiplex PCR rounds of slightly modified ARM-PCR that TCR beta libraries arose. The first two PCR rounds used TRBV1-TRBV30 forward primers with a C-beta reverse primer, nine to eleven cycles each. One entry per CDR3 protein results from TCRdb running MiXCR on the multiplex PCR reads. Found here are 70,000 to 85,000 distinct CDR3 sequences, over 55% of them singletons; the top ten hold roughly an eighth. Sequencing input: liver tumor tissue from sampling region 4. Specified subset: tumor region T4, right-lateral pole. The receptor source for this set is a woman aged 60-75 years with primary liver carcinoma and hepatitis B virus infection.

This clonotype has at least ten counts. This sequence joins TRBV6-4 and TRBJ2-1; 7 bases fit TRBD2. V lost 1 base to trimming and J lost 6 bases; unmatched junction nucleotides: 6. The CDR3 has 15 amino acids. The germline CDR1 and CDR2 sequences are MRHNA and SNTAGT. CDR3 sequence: CASSDFSGQSNEQFF. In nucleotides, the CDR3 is TGTGCCAGCAGTGACTTTAGCGGGCAAAGCAATGAGCAGTTCTTC.

The CDR3 nucleotides are TGTGCCAGCAGTTACGGGGGCAGCAACACTAGGGAGCTGTTTTTT. Protein: CASSYGGSNTRELFF. The chain joins TRBV6-6 to TRBJ2-2; the D gene is possibly TRBD1 (6 bases). V shed 2 bases and J shed 9 bases, with 16 bases lying between them. From germline, CDR1 is MNHNY and CDR2 SVGAGI (reference sequence). The CDR3 totals 15 residues.

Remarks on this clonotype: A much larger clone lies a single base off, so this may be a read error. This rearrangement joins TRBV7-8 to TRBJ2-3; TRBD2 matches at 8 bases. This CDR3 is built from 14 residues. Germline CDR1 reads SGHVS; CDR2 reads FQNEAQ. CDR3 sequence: CASTLAGLEDTQYF. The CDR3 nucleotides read TGTGCCAGCACCTTAGCGGGATTAGAAGATACGCAGTATTTT.

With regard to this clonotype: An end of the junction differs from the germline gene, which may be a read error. The CDR3: CASSPQPVDMQYF. The DNA of the CDR3 is TGTGCCAGCAGCCCCCAGCCGGTAGATATGCAGTATTTT. This chain uses TRBV5-5 with TRBJ2-3, with no clear D. The CDR3 runs to 13 residues. Germline assignment: CDR1 SGHKS and CDR2 YYEKEE (reference sequence).

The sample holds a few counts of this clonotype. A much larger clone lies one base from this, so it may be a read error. CDR3 protein: CASSNRDSYGQYF. CDR3 DNA: TGCGCCAGCAGCAACCGGGACTCCTACGGGCAGTACTTC. V is TRBV4-1 and J is TRBJ2-7, with a tentative D call TRBD2 (6 bases). The CDR3 loop spans 13 amino acids. Looked up from germline, CDR1 is MGHRA and CDR2 is YSYEKL.

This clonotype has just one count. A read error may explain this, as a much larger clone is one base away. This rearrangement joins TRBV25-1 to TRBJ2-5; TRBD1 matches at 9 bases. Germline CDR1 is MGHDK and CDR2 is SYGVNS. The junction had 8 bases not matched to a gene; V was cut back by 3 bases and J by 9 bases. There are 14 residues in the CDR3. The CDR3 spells CASSDAGQGMAQYF. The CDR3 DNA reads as TGTGCCAGCAGTGACGCGGGACAGGGAATGGCCCAGTACTTC.

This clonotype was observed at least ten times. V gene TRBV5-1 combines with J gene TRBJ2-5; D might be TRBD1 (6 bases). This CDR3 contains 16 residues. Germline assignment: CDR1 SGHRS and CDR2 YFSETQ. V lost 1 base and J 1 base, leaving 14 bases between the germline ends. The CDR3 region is CASSLNLQGPQETQYF. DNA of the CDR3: TGCGCCAGCAGCTTGAACTTACAGGGCCCCCAAGAGACCCAGTACTTC.

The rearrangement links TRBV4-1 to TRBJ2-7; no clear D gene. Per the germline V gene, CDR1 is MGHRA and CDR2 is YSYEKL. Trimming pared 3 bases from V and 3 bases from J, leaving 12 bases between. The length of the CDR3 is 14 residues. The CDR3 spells CASSQEGQDYEQYF. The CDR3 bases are TGCGCCAGCAGCCAGGAAGGTCAGGACTACGAGCAGTACTTC.